Presented here are 30 T cell receptor beta chains from one specimen sequenced in a study of T cell repertoires in cytomegalovirus infection. TCRdb reanalysed the reads using MiXCR and keeps one entry per CDR3 protein. The table records around 740,000 distinct CDR3 sequences, about 40% of them present only once. The sample was PBMCs. The source of these receptors is a human donor in good health (CMV status not recorded). Some clones in this sample may be carry-over from other donors' samples.

This clonotype was detected ten times or more. This chain connects TRBV4-2 to TRBJ2-7, with D perhaps matching TRBD1 or TRBD2 (5 bases each). The CDR3 is made up of 16 amino acids. The germline gives CDR1 LGHNA, CDR2 YNFKEQ. The germline V and J ends were trimmed by 0 bases and 0 bases, with 12 bases remaining between them. CDR3 loop: CASSQEGPGPSYEQYF. In DNA form, the CDR3 reads TGTGCCAGCAGCCAAGAGGGGCCGGGACCCTCCTACGAGCAGTACTTC.

This clonotype was observed a few times. V gene TRBV7-2 combines with J gene TRBJ2-5, with TRBD2 matching 10 bases. The CDR3 is 17 residues long. CDR1 is SGHTA and CDR2 is FQGNSA in the germline V gene. V lost 5 bases and J lost 0; bases outside the gene matches: 9. CDR3 residues: CASSLGGSGGYQETQYF. CDR3 bases: TGTGCCAGCAGCCTAGGCGGTAGCGGGGGGTACCAAGAGACCCAGTACTTC.

There are many counts of this clonotype. This chain connects TRBV7-2 to TRBJ1-5; the D gene is possibly TRBD1 (5 bases). CDR3 length: 14 amino acids. The V gene's germline CDR1 is SGHTA and CDR2 FQGNSA. Trimming stripped 3 bases from V and 5 bases from J, with 11 bases between. The CDR3 region has the DNA TGTGCCAGCAGCTTCGGCGACAGCTATCAGCCCCAGCATTTT. Translated: CASSFGDSYQPQHF.

This clonotype was detected many times. The chain carries TRBV12-3 or TRBV12-4 and TRBJ1-2, with D perhaps matching TRBD1 (6 bases). V dropped 8 bases and J dropped 2 bases, with 6 bases sitting between them. This CDR3 is built from 11 residues. The CDR3 loop is CASGQNYGYTF. The CDR3 nucleotides read TGTGCCAGCGGACAGAACTATGGCTACACCTTC.

Points on this clonotype: A junction boundary mismatches the germline segment, possibly from a read error. The V call is TRBV2, the J call TRBJ2-3, with D perhaps matching TRBD2 (6 bases). The germline V gene encodes CDR1 SNHLY and CDR2 FYNNEI. The CDR3 has 16 residues. CDR3 sequence reads: CASRDLAVKSTETQYF. The CDR3 nucleotides read TGTGCAAGCCGGGACTTGGCGGTAAAAAGCACAGAGACGCAGTACTTT.

As concerns this clonotype: Lacking the conserved final phenylalanine or tryptophan, this CDR3 likely reflects a read error. This chain connects TRBV7-6 to TRBJ2-7; no clear D gene. The CDR3 spans 15 residues. The ends were cut back, 0 bases at V and 5 bases at J, with 14 bases in the middle. In germline, CDR1 is SGHVS, CDR2 FNYEAQ. CDR3 sequence: CASSLAASRPHEQYL. The CDR3 coding sequence is TGTGCCAGCAGCTTAGCGGCGAGTCGCCCCCACGAGCAGTACTTA.

The rearrangement links TRBV28 to TRBJ2-7; D gene uncertain. V was shortened by 7 bases and J by 4 bases, with 8 bases between the two germline ends. The CDR3 covers 11 residues. The germline V gene encodes CDR1 MDHEN and CDR2 SYDVKM. CDR3 amino acids: CASTQEYEQYF. The CDR3 nucleotides read TGTGCCAGCACCCAAGAATACGAGCAGTACTTC.

There are a few counts of this clonotype. The rearrangement joins TRBV4-1 to TRBJ2-4; 7 bases are shared with TRBD1. V was clipped by 0 bases and J by 3 bases; unmatched bases: 5. This CDR3 is built from 16 residues. Germline CDR1 reads MGHRA; CDR2 reads YSYEKL. DNA for the CDR3: TGCGCCAGCAGCCAAGAGGGACAGCTTGTCAAAAACATTCAGTACTTC. Residues: CASSQEGQLVKNIQYF.

This chain uses TRBV20-1 with TRBJ1-5, with TRBD1 identical over 8 bases. Trimming removed 6 bases from V and 5 bases from J; junction bases left unmatched: 6. Per the germline V gene, CDR1 is DFQATT and CDR2 is SNEGSKA (reference sequence). This CDR3 comprises 13 residues. CDR3: CSAIGQGDQPQHF. For the CDR3, the DNA is TGCAGTGCCATCGGACAGGGCGATCAGCCCCAGCATTTT.

This clonotype was counted only a few times. V is TRBV28 and J is TRBJ2-7, with 9 bases matching TRBD1. The CDR3 length is 17 residues. V trimming: 4 bases; J trimming: 0 bases; junction bases outside the gene matches: 10. Germline assignment: CDR1 MDHEN and CDR2 SYDVKM. CDR3 loop: CASSYLTGGPSSYEQYF. The CDR3 DNA reads TGTGCCAGCAGTTACCTGACAGGGGGGCCCAGCTCCTACGAGCAGTACTTC.

V usage is TRBV6-5 and J usage is TRBJ2-1; D is tentatively TRBD1 or TRBD2 (5 bases each). Between the trimmed V and J ends, which lost 0 bases and 12 bases, there was a span of 15 bases. CDR1 is MNHEY, CDR2 SVGAGI, per germline. This CDR3 contains 14 residues. CDR3 sequence: CASSYSMGVQAQFF. CDR3 coding DNA: TGTGCCAGCAGTTACTCGATGGGGGTCCAAGCGCAGTTCTTC.

The chain employs TRBV7-6 and TRBJ2-1, with unresolved D. Per the germline V gene, CDR1 is SGHVS and CDR2 is FNYEAQ. V gave up 4 bases and J gave up 0 bases, with 10 bases separating them. CDR3 length: 15 residues. CDR3 amino acids: CASSSDKGSYNEQFF. CDR3 nucleotides: TGTGCCAGCAGCTCTGACAAGGGCTCCTACAATGAGCAGTTCTTC.

V is TRBV27 and J is TRBJ2-3, with a weak D call TRBD2 (5 bases). The CDR3 has 15 residues. The germline V gene encodes CDR1 MNHEY and CDR2 SMNVEV (reference sequence). V dropped 4 bases and J dropped 3 bases, with 14 bases sitting between them. CDR3 sequence: CASSSPSRRTDTQYF. In DNA form, the CDR3 reads TGTGCCAGCAGTTCGCCTAGTAGGAGGACAGATACGCAGTATTTT.

In this sample, this clonotype turned up a few times. The chain carries TRBV19 and TRBJ1-5, with TRBD1 matching over 10 bases. The trim removed 6 bases at V and 6 bases at J, leaving 5 bases unmatched. Germline values: CDR1 LNHDA, CDR2 SQIVND (reference sequence). CDR3 length: 14 amino acids. In DNA form, the CDR3 reads TGTGCCAGTAGGGAGACAGGGGGCGGTCAGCCCCAGCATTTT. It codes for CASRETGGGQPQHF. Supplemented by reference TRBV19 and TRBJ1-5, the full variable domain reads DGGITQSPKYLFRKEGQNVTLSCEQNLNHDAMYWYRQDPGQGLRLIYYSQIVNDFQKGDIAEGYSVSREKKESFPLTVTSAQKNPTAFYLCASRETGGGQPQHFGDGTRLSIL.

The chain recombines TRBV4-1 with TRBJ2-7; a possible D gene is TRBD2 (6 bases). Germline lookup yields CDR1 MGHRA and CDR2 YSYEKL. The CDR3 loop spans 14 amino acids. V was cut by 4 bases and J by 2 bases, with 12 bases left in between. The CDR3 nucleotides read TGCGCCAGCAGCCGCAACGGGGAGGCCTACGAGCAGTACTTC. Protein product: CASSRNGEAYEQYF.

Details on this clonotype: Possible read error: a much larger clone is one base away. This chain connects TRBV7-2 to TRBJ2-7; D is unclear. The CDR3 totals 13 residues. Trimming took 2 bases from V and 1 from J, leaving 6 bases between them. Germline V gene sequence: CDR1 SGHTA, CDR2 FQGNSA. The CDR3 coding sequence is TGTGCCAGCAGCTTACCCGTGTCCTACGAGCAGTACTTC. The encoded protein is CASSLPVSYEQYF. Using reference TRBV7-2 and TRBJ2-7 for the parts outside the CDR3, the full variable domain is GAGVSQSPSNKVTEKGKDVELRCDPISGHTALYWYRQSLGQGLEFLIYFQGNSAPDKSGLPSDRFSAERTGGSVSTLTIQRTQQEDSAVYLCASSLPVSYEQYFGPGTRLTVT.

The chain links TRBV20-1 to TRBJ1-1; 9 nucleotides match TRBD1. With V trimmed by 4 bases and J by 1 base, 7 bases remained unmatched. The CDR3 consists of 15 residues. The germline CDR1 and CDR2 sequences are DFQATT and SNEGSKA (reference sequence). The CDR3 spells CSAIKVGQGNTEAFF. CDR3 bases: TGCAGTGCTATTAAAGTGGGACAGGGGAACACTGAAGCTTTCTTT.

The chain employs TRBV11-2 and TRBJ2-2; a weak D match, TRBD1 (5 bases). CDR3 length equals 20 residues. Trimming removed 9 bases from V and 9 bases from J, with 38 bases in between. The germline gives CDR1 SGHAT, CDR2 FQNNGV. CDR3 region: CARCPPLGAGSGSASRELFF. The CDR3, as DNA: TGTGCCAGGTGCCCCCCCCTTGGGGCAGGGTCTGGGTCCGCCAGCAGGGAGCTGTTTTTT.

The chain is built from TRBV28 and TRBJ2-6; TRBD2 is a possible D gene (5 bases). There are 14 residues in the CDR3. The V end lost 8 bases, the J end lost 4 bases, and 12 bases lay between the germline ends. The germline V gene has CDR1 MDHEN and CDR2 SYDVKM. As DNA, the CDR3 is TGTGCCAGCTTACCCGGGGTAGGGGCCAACGTCCTGACTTTC. As protein: CASLPGVGANVLTF.

This chain connects TRBV4-1 to TRBJ1-5; D is uncertain. Trimming left V 2 bases short and J 1 base short, with 9 bases between. Looked up from germline, CDR1 is MGHRA and CDR2 is YSYEKL. The CDR3 has 15 residues. For the CDR3, the DNA is TGCGCCAGCAGCCAAAGGCAGTCCAGCAATCAGCCCCAGCATTTT. This sequence encodes CASSQRQSSNQPQHF.

This chain joins TRBV10-3 and TRBJ2-4; D gene ambiguous. CDR1 ENHRY and CDR2 SYGVKD come from the germline V gene. The CDR3 has 19 amino acids. Trimming pared 2 bases from V and 1 base from J, leaving 21 bases between. CDR3 region: CAISEPPGLGRAAKNIQYF. CDR3 nucleotides: TGTGCCATCAGTGAGCCCCCCGGGCTCGGACGGGCGGCCAAAAACATTCAGTACTTC.

This chain connects TRBV20-1 to TRBJ1-5, with D tentatively TRBD1 (6 bases). This CDR3 has 16 residues. Germline loops: CDR1 DFQATT, CDR2 SNEGSKA (reference sequence). V was shortened by 1 base and J by 0 bases, with 13 bases between the two germline ends. The CDR3 bases are TGCAGTGCTAGAGGGAGTACACAGGGTAGCAATCAGCCCCAGCATTTT. As protein: CSARGSTQGSNQPQHF.

The CDR3 protein is CASSLARGSEFF. DNA for the CDR3: TGTGCCAGCAGTTTAGCGCGAGGGAGTGAGTTCTTC. The chain combines TRBV12-3 or TRBV12-4 with TRBJ2-1; the D gene is possibly TRBD2 (5 bases). The CDR3 has 12 amino acids. V lost 0 bases and J lost 14, with 11 bases in between.

The chain combines TRBV23-1 with TRBJ2-7; D ambiguous. TRBV23-1 is reported as an ORF; its role is uncertain. The V end lost 3 bases, the J end lost 5 bases, and 11 bases lay between the germline ends. The CDR3 has 13 residues. CDR3 loop: CASSQPKVNEQYF. In nucleotides, the CDR3 is TGCGCCAGCAGTCAGCCGAAGGTCAACGAGCAGTACTTC.

V is TRBV12-3 or TRBV12-4 and J is TRBJ1-2; D gene ambiguous. The CDR3 spans 14 residues. Deletions cut 5 bases from V and 4 bases from J, with 14 bases between. CDR3 coding DNA: TGTGCCAGCAGTCGCCAGAACCGGGGCTATGGCTACACCTTC. Translating gives CASSRQNRGYGYTF.

CDR3 coding DNA: TGTGCCAGCAGTTTAGAGGGGAGGACGGCGGAGACCCAGTACTTC. This gives the protein CASSLEGRTAETQYF. The chain has TRBV12-3 or TRBV12-4 and TRBJ2-5, with D possibly matching TRBD2 (6 bases). This CDR3 is built from 15 residues. Trimming cost V 1 base and J 5 bases, with 14 bases left between them.

The chain is built from TRBV28 and TRBJ1-5, with D perhaps TRBD1 (5 bases). CDR1 is MDHEN and CDR2 is SYDVKM in the germline V gene. The V gene lost 3 bases and the J gene lost 6 bases, with 15 bases spanning the gap. The CDR3 sequence is 15 residues long. The CDR3 nucleotides are TGTGCCAGCAGTTTGCTGGGGGTTCGCGCTCAGCCCCAGCATTTT. Amino acids: CASSLLGVRAQPQHF.

The genes are TRBV6-6 and TRBJ1-4; a weak D match, TRBD1 (5 bases). The V gene lost 6 bases and the J gene lost 0 bases, with 8 bases spanning the gap. Germline-derived CDR1 and CDR2 are MNHNY and SVGAGI (reference sequence). CDR3 length: 14 amino acids. The CDR3 protein is CASSMGPTNEKLFF. In DNA, the CDR3 is TGTGCCAGCAGCATGGGGCCAACTAATGAAAAACTGTTTTTT.

The rearrangement uses TRBV29-1 and TRBJ1-2, with D perhaps matching TRBD1 (5 bases). Germline V gene data show CDR1 as SQVTM and CDR2 as ANQGSEA. The CDR3 is 11 residues long. Trimming stripped 2 bases from V and 8 bases from J, with 9 bases between. The CDR3 coding sequence is TGCAGCGTTGAAAGGGACGAGGGCTACACCTTC. Residues: CSVERDEGYTF.

V usage is TRBV19 and J usage is TRBJ2-1; perhaps D is TRBD1 or TRBD2 (6 bases each). V was cut by 3 bases and J by 6 bases, with 9 bases left in between. Germline assignment: CDR1 LNHDA and CDR2 SQIVND (reference sequence). This CDR3 has 13 residues. Here the CDR3 reads CASSIGGRNEQFF. The DNA for the CDR3 is TGTGCCAGTAGTATTGGGGGGCGCAATGAGCAGTTCTTC.